What follows describes a single T cell receptor beta chain. Profiling relied on immunoSEQ multiplex PCR, and the TCRdb table lists in-frame clones only, not all of them. The sample contains around 1.1 million clones, roughly 77% of which appear only once. The data stem from a study of shared clonotypes between healthy human individuals. Germline V gene sequence: CDR1 KGHSH, CDR2 LQKENI. The CDR3 contains 14 residues. The V end was cut by 3 bases, the J end by 3 bases, with 8 bases between. Material: memory CD4+ T cells from PBMCs. The subset is: CD45RA-negative fraction. This TCR was recovered from a young man in good health. Some clones in this sample may be carry-over from other donors' samples. The gene calls are TRBV18 and TRBJ2-2, with D unresolved. The CDR3 region is CASSPFRDTGELFF. The CDR3 DNA reads as TGTGCCAGCTCACCGTTCCGGGACACCGGGGAGCTGTTTTTT. Supplemented by reference TRBV18 and TRBJ2-2, the full variable domain reads NAGVMQNPRHLVRRRGQEARLRCSPMKGHSHVYWYRQLPEEGLKFMVYLQKENIIDESGMPKERFSAEFPKEGPSILRIQQVVRGDSAAYFCASSPFRDTGELFFGEGSRLTVL.